The 21 T cell receptor beta chains below come from one sample, sequenced in a study of early T cells in non-severe SARS-CoV-2 infection. TCRdb ran MiXCR on the 5' RACE reads and lists one entry per CDR3 protein. The sample yields 25,000 to 35,000 distinct CDR3 sequences, roughly 5.1% seen once. The sequenced sample consisted of whole blood. All receptors come from an adult who was a healthcare worker with PCR-confirmed SARS-CoV-2 infection or an uninfected control (not recorded which).

In its sample, this clonotype was seen many times. Written as DNA, the CDR3 is TGTGCCAGCAGTTACTCGTTGGCGGAGACCCAGTACTTC. Translation gives CASSYSLAETQYF. The rearrangement links TRBV6-5 to TRBJ2-5; D gene unclear. The CDR3 sequence is 13 residues long. V dropped 0 bases and J dropped 5 bases, with 7 bases sitting between them. CDR1 is MNHEY and CDR2 is SVGAGI in the germline V gene.

This clonotype came up a few times. A junction end diverges from the germline sequence, so it may reflect a read error. V and J are TRBV7-7 and TRBJ1-3; perhaps TRBD1 as D (5 bases). This CDR3 has 15 residues. Germline-derived CDR1 and CDR2 are SSHAT and FNYEAQ (reference sequence). Here the CDR3 DNA reads TGTGCTAGCAGCTTAGAAGCAGGGAACGGAAACACCATATATTTT. Translating gives CASSLEAGNGNTIYF.

This clonotype was counted many times. The CDR3 here is CASRAFSGGEQFF. The DNA for the CDR3 is TGTGCCAGTAGAGCGTTTTCTGGGGGTGAGCAGTTCTTC. The V gene is TRBV19, the J gene TRBJ2-1, with D perhaps assigned TRBD1 or TRBD2 (5 bases each). Germline V lookup: CDR1 LNHDA, CDR2 SQIVND (reference sequence). V was clipped by 6 bases and J by 9 bases, with 15 bases between them. CDR3 size: 13 residues. Using reference TRBV19 and TRBJ2-1 for the parts outside the CDR3, the full variable domain is DGGITQSPKYLFRKEGQNVTLSCEQNLNHDAMYWYRQDPGQGLRLIYYSQIVNDFQKGDIAEGYSVSREKKESFPLTVTSAQKNPTAFYLCASRAFSGGEQFFGPGTRLTVL.

The rearrangement joins TRBV2 to TRBJ1-1, with D perhaps matching TRBD1 (5 bases). Trimming pared 7 bases from V and 4 bases from J, leaving 13 bases between. This CDR3 spans 13 amino acids. From germline, CDR1 is SNHLY and CDR2 FYNNEI. CDR3 sequence (DNA): TGTGCCAGCAATGGCAGGGCGGGCACTGAAGCTTTCTTT. Translation gives CASNGRAGTEAFF.

This clonotype was found many times. The rearrangement joins TRBV11-2 to TRBJ2-6; a weak D match, TRBD1 (6 bases). Germline CDR1 and CDR2: SGHAT and FQNNGV. V was clipped by 5 bases and J by 2 bases, with 10 bases between them. This CDR3 is built from 15 residues. The DNA for the CDR3 is TGTGCCAGCAGCCCTTGGACAGCTGGGGCCAACGTCCTGACTTTC. It codes for CASSPWTAGANVLTF.

The sample holds many counts of this clonotype. The chain joins TRBV6-1 to TRBJ1-1; D perhaps matches TRBD1 (5 bases). Trimming left V 8 bases short and J 3 bases short, with 25 bases between. Germline CDR1 reads MNHNS; CDR2 reads SASEGT. The CDR3 is 17 residues long. The CDR3 DNA reads TGTGCCAGCCGGGAAATGGACAAATCGTCGTATTACACTGAAGCTTTCTTT. Its protein is CASREMDKSSYYTEAFF.

The gene calls are TRBV27 and TRBJ2-7, with unresolved D. Germline V gene data show CDR1 as MNHEY and CDR2 as SMNVEV (reference sequence). Trimming left V 5 bases short and J 0 bases short, with 17 bases between. The CDR3 has 16 residues. CDR3 protein: CASSQPTSKSSYEQYF. Here the CDR3 DNA reads TGTGCCAGCAGTCAACCGACATCCAAATCCTCCTACGAGCAGTACTTC.

In this sample, this clonotype turned up a few times. The V call is TRBV27, the J call TRBJ1-2, with 10 bases identical to TRBD1. The CDR3 sequence is 14 residues long. Germline V gene data show CDR1 as MNHEY and CDR2 as SMNVEV (reference sequence). V gave up 7 bases and J gave up 4 bases; unmatched junction bases: 6. CDR3 nucleotides: TGTGCCAGCACCCCGACAGGGGGCAGCTATGGCTACACCTTC. The encoded protein is CASTPTGGSYGYTF.

This clonotype was counted many times. The chain employs TRBV7-3 and TRBJ2-1; TRBD2 aligns across 11 bases. Trimming at V came to 5 bases and at J to 1 base, leaving 4 bases not matched to a gene. CDR1 and CDR2 (germline): SGHTA, FQGTGA. This CDR3 is 16 amino acids long. CDR3 sequence (DNA): TGTGCCAGCAGCCCCTGGACTAGCGGGTCCTACAATGAGCAGTTCTTC. Protein sequence: CASSPWTSGSYNEQFF.

This clonotype was seen ten or more times. The genes are TRBV20-1 and TRBJ2-2; 8 positions agree with TRBD2. CDR3 length: 17 amino acids. J was trimmed by 6 bases and V by 2 bases; bases with no gene match: 14. CDR1 DFQATT and CDR2 SNEGSKA come from the germline V gene (reference sequence). This CDR3 reads CSARPPGGGPSPGELFF. In DNA form, the CDR3 reads TGCAGTGCTAGACCACCCGGCGGGGGGCCCTCCCCCGGGGAGCTGTTTTTT.

This clonotype occurred many times. The CDR3 region is CASSDRGYNEQFF. CDR3 nucleotide sequence: TGTGCCAGTAGTGACAGGGGCTACAATGAGCAGTTCTTC. The J gene is TRBJ2-1, the V gene TRBV19, with 8 bases matching TRBD1. V dropped 5 bases and J dropped 3; count of bases not matched to a gene: 0. The CDR3 is 13 amino acids. From germline, CDR1 is LNHDA and CDR2 SQIVND (reference sequence).

This clonotype is deemed medium-sized (0.01 to 0.1%). The genes are TRBV20-1 and TRBJ2-2; D not certain. The CDR3 extends over 11 amino acids. Trimming cost V 6 bases and J 9 bases, with 11 bases left between them. The V gene's germline CDR1 is DFQATT and CDR2 SNEGSKA (reference sequence). The CDR3 DNA sequence: TGCAGTGCCGACCAACCCCGGGAGCTGTTTTTT. Translation gives CSADQPRELFF.

The chain combines TRBV29-1 with TRBJ1-2; D perhaps matches TRBD1 (5 bases). CDR3 length: 12 residues. V gave up 8 bases and J gave up 6 bases, with 16 bases separating them. Germline V gene data show CDR1 as SQVTM and CDR2 as ANQGSEA. The CDR3 loop is CSLTRGIDGYTF. The DNA of the CDR3 is TGCAGCTTGACGAGGGGAATAGATGGCTACACCTTC.

The chain combines TRBV11-3 with TRBJ2-3; possible D gene TRBD2, 6 bases. This CDR3 is built from 16 residues. Deletions cut 0 bases from V and 2 bases from J, with 12 bases between. In germline, CDR1 is SGHNT, CDR2 YENEEA. CDR3 in DNA: TGTGCCAGCAGCTTAGATGGGGGGATTAACACAGATACGCAGTATTTT. It encodes CASSLDGGINTDTQYF. The variable domain in full, completed from reference TRBV11-3 and TRBJ2-3, reads EAGVVQSPRYKIIEKKQPVAFWCNPISGHNTLYWYLQNLGQGPELLIRYENEEAVDDSQLPKDRFSAERLKGVDSTLKIQPAELGDSAVYLCASSLDGGINTDTQYFGPGTRLTVL.

For this clonotype: The germline gene is not matched at one end of the junction; a read error may be the cause. V usage is TRBV7-6 and J usage is TRBJ2-1, with D unclear. CDR1 is SGHVS, CDR2 FNYEAQ, per germline. CDR3 length: 14 residues. CDR3 in amino acids: CASSAVGSYNEQFF. The CDR3 DNA sequence: TGTGCTAGCAGCGCCGTTGGGTCCTACAATGAGCAGTTCTTC.

This clonotype appeared many times. This chain uses TRBV14 with TRBJ1-6; D gene unclear. Trimming removed 8 bases from V and 6 bases from J, with 8 bases in between. The length of the CDR3 is 12 residues. Germline loops: CDR1 SGHDN, CDR2 FVKESK. The CDR3 sequence: CASRGGNSPLHF. CDR3 nucleotide sequence: TGTGCCAGCCGGGGAGGTAATTCACCCCTCCACTTT. The full variable domain, in which reference TRBV14 and TRBJ1-6 provide the parts outside the CDR3, is EAGVTQFPSHSVIEKGQTVTLRCDPISGHDNLYWYRRVMGKEIKFLLHFVKESKQDESGMPNNRFLAERTGGTYSTLKVQPAELEDSGVYFCASRGGNSPLHFGNGTRLTVT.

This clonotype was observed many times. The chain couples TRBV7-3 to TRBJ2-3, with 7 nucleotides matching TRBD1. The germline V gene has CDR1 SGHTA and CDR2 FQGTGA. The CDR3 sequence is 15 residues long. J lost 9 bases, V lost 5 bases, and 14 bases had no gene match. The CDR3 DNA sequence: TGTGCCAGCAGCGCCACTGCCGGGACAGAAGAGACGCAGTATTTT. Its translation: CASSATAGTEETQYF.

This clonotype was seen many times. The chain is built from TRBV6-6 and TRBJ2-3, with 10 positions matching TRBD1. The trim removed 7 bases at V and 5 bases at J, leaving 3 bases unmatched. Germline V lookup: CDR1 MNHNY, CDR2 SVGAGI (reference sequence). CDR3 size: 13 residues. Written as DNA, the CDR3 is TGTGCCAGCACCCGGACAGGGGGAGATACGCAGTATTTT. It is translated as CASTRTGGDTQYF.

This clonotype was seen more than once but under ten times. V and J are TRBV19 and TRBJ2-2; 7 nucleotides agree with TRBD2. With 8 bases clipped from V and 0 bases from J, the junction kept 12 bases outside the gene matches. CDR1 is LNHDA, CDR2 SQIVND, per germline (reference sequence). The CDR3 extends over 17 amino acids. The CDR3 here is CASSNQHGTTNTGELFF. The CDR3 DNA follows: TGTGCCAGTTCGAATCAACACGGGACTACGAACACCGGGGAGCTGTTTTTT.

Sample share makes this clonotype medium-sized. The chain uses TRBV18 and TRBJ2-1, with D possibly being TRBD2 (7 bases). This CDR3 has 17 residues. The V gene's germline CDR1 is KGHSH and CDR2 LQKENI. Deletions cut 4 bases from V and 6 bases from J, with 22 bases between. CDR3 DNA: TGTGCCAGCTCACTACCCTTGGGGGGGGGGCCAGGCAATGAGCAGTTCTTC. Protein product: CASSLPLGGGPGNEQFF.

This clonotype was seen ten or more times. The J gene is TRBJ2-7, the V gene TRBV28; D is unclear. The CDR3 has 11 amino acids. Germline V lookup: CDR1 MDHEN, CDR2 SYDVKM. The V and J ends lost 7 bases and 1 base respectively, with 5 bases between them. CDR3 region: CASIGSYEQYF. The CDR3 DNA reads as TGTGCCAGCATAGGGTCCTACGAGCAGTACTTC.